A single sample is the source of the 27 T cell receptor beta chains below, sequenced in a study of blood T cell repertoires in COVID-19. Libraries were prepared by immunoSEQ multiplex PCR; TCRdb keeps only in-frame clonotypes and omits some of them. This table has around 170,000 clones, approximately 80% appearing once. The sample consisted of PBMCs or T cells enriched from blood (not recorded which). The receptors derive from a man aged 45-65 years who had recovered from COVID-19.

The chain employs TRBV28 and TRBJ1-6; unclear D gene. Trimming removed 8 bases at V and 14 bases at J, with 19 bases between. This CDR3 has 13 residues. Looked up from germline, CDR1 is MDHEN and CDR2 is SYDVKM. The CDR3 protein is CASFNGTTFTLHF. The DNA for the CDR3 is TGTGCCAGCTTTAATGGCACCACATTCACCCTCCACTTT.

The rearrangement joins TRBV4-1 to TRBJ1-1; tentatively, D is TRBD1 (6 bases). Trimming pared 3 bases from V and 0 bases from J, leaving 17 bases between. Germline V gene data show CDR1 as MGHRA and CDR2 as YSYEKL. The CDR3 extends over 17 amino acids. CDR3 nucleotide sequence: TGCGCCAGCAGCCATGCATGGGGGACAAAGGTGAACACTGAAGCTTTCTTT. It codes for CASSHAWGTKVNTEAFF.

This clone was found once. V and J are TRBV19 and TRBJ1-1; tentative D call: TRBD1 (6 bases). V lost 7 bases and J lost 2, with 11 bases in between. In germline, CDR1 is LNHDA, CDR2 SQIVND (reference sequence). This CDR3 comprises 13 residues. The CDR3 is CASIGQTNTEAFF. The CDR3 bases are TGTGCCAGTATTGGACAGACCAACACTGAAGCTTTCTTT.

This clone was counted between two and nine times. V gene TRBV19 combines with J gene TRBJ1-5; D is uncertain. The CDR3 is 16 residues long. In germline, CDR1 is LNHDA, CDR2 SQIVND (reference sequence). Between the trimmed V and J ends, which lost 1 base and 2 bases, there was a span of 12 bases. CDR3: CASSIGAQHGNQPQHF. The CDR3 DNA is TGTGCCAGTAGTATAGGGGCCCAACACGGCAATCAGCCCCAGCATTTT.

The gene calls are TRBV7-8 and TRBJ1-3, with D maybe TRBD1 (6 bases). This CDR3 region has 16 residues. Per the germline V gene, CDR1 is SGHVS and CDR2 is FQNEAQ. V lost 3 bases and J lost 3, with 15 bases in between. CDR3 amino acids: CASSFPGQPSGNTIYF. Written as DNA, the CDR3 is TGTGCCAGCAGCTTTCCCGGACAGCCAAGTGGAAACACCATATATTTT. The full variable domain, rest sourced from reference TRBV7-8 and TRBJ1-3, is GAGVSQSPRYKVAKRGQDVALRCDPISGHVSLFWYQQALGQGPEFLTYFQNEAQLDKSGLPSDRFFAERPEGSVSTLKIQRTQQEDSAVYLCASSFPGQPSGNTIYFGEGSWLTVV.

This clone was counted many times. V and J are TRBV7-9 and TRBJ2-2, with 12 bases identical to TRBD2. The germline gives CDR1 SEHNR, CDR2 FQNEAQ (reference sequence). The J segment lost 2 bases and the V segment lost 5 bases, leaving 12 bases of the junction unmatched. CDR3 length equals 19 residues. CDR3 in amino acids: CASSPILLAGGPNTGELFF. The CDR3 DNA follows: TGTGCCAGCAGCCCCATCCTTCTAGCGGGGGGGCCAAACACCGGGGAGCTGTTTTTT.

J is TRBJ1-4 and V is TRBV18; 8 nucleotides align to TRBD1. The CDR3 sequence is 16 residues long. The germline gives CDR1 KGHSH, CDR2 LQKENI. Trimming took 3 bases from V and 7 from J; bases not matched to a gene: 10. The DNA of the CDR3 is TGTGCCAGCTCACCCGAACGACAGGGGTCGGGTGAAAAACTGTTTTTT. It codes for CASSPERQGSGEKLFF.

J is TRBJ2-3 and V is TRBV28; no clear D. The germline V gene encodes CDR1 MDHEN and CDR2 SYDVKM. The CDR3 runs 12 residues. V lost 3 bases, J lost 6 bases, and 7 bases lay in between. Here the CDR3 reads CASSFLGDTQYF. For the CDR3, the DNA is TGTGCCAGCAGTTTTCTCGGGGATACGCAGTATTTT.

The genes are TRBV15 and TRBJ2-3; 9 bases align to TRBD2. The V gene's germline CDR1 is LNHNV and CDR2 YYDKDF (reference sequence). The V and J ends lost 2 bases and 0 bases, in that order; junction bases with no gene match: 3. CDR3 length: 16 residues. This chain's CDR3 is CATSRRSGGSTDTQYF. The CDR3 coding sequence is TGTGCCACCAGCAGACGTAGCGGGGGCAGCACAGATACGCAGTATTTT.

The chain combines TRBV4-2 with TRBJ1-1; D possibly corresponds to TRBD1 (5 bases). V gave up 1 base and J gave up 1 base, with 13 bases separating them. The CDR3 has 16 residues. CDR1 and CDR2 from the germline V gene are LGHNA and YNFKEQ. The CDR3 region is CASSQATFGGNTEAFF. CDR3 DNA sequence: TGTGCCAGCAGCCAAGCGACCTTCGGGGGGAACACTGAAGCTTTCTTT.

This clone came up once. This chain links TRBV15 with TRBJ2-3; tentative D call: TRBD2 (6 bases). Trimming stripped 0 bases from V and 0 bases from J, with 16 bases between. CDR1 and CDR2 (germline): LNHNV, YYDKDF (reference sequence). The CDR3 contains 18 residues. CDR3 residues: CATSRDRETYSSTDTQYF. The CDR3 DNA follows: TGTGCCACCAGCAGAGATCGGGAGACGTATTCTAGCACAGATACGCAGTATTTT.

The rearrangement uses TRBV28 and TRBJ1-5, with 7 bases fitting TRBD1. This CDR3 comprises 14 residues. The junction had 6 bases not matched to a gene; V was cut back by 7 bases and J by 3 bases. Germline V gene data show CDR1 as MDHEN and CDR2 as SYDVKM. The CDR3 loop is CASTEGTVNQPQHF. CDR3 in DNA: TGTGCCAGCACTGAGGGGACAGTCAATCAGCCCCAGCATTTT. The full variable domain, rest sourced from reference TRBV28 and TRBJ1-5, is DVKVTQSSRYLVKRTGEKVFLECVQDMDHENMFWYRQDPGLGLRLIYFSYDVKMKEKGDIPEGYSVSREKKERFSLILESASTNQTSMYLCASTEGTVNQPQHFGDGTRLSIL.

The J gene is TRBJ2-3, the V gene TRBV5-1; 10 bases are shared with TRBD2. The CDR3 has 14 residues. CDR1 and CDR2 (germline): SGHRS, YFSETQ. V lost 4 bases to trimming and J lost 6 bases; unmatched junction nucleotides: 5. The CDR3 reads CASSVRLAGDTQYF. The DNA of the CDR3 is TGCGCCAGCAGCGTGAGACTAGCGGGTGATACGCAGTATTTT.

This chain's CDR3 is CASSQSRQGNGYTF. DNA of the CDR3: TGCGCCAGCAGTCAATCAAGACAGGGAAATGGCTACACCTTC. J is TRBJ1-2 and V is TRBV23-1, with 7 bases fitting TRBD1. TRBV23-1 is an ORF, with its function uncertain. Trimming took 0 bases from V and 6 from J; bases not matched to a gene: 4. The CDR3 sequence is 14 residues long.

CDR3 loop: CASSRKTTGTATYGYTF. CDR3 DNA sequence: TGTGCCAGCAGCCGGAAAACTACCGGGACAGCCACCTATGGCTACACCTTC. The chain carries TRBV3-1 (or the pseudogene TRBV3-2) and TRBJ1-2; 7 positions match TRBD1. The CDR3 runs to 17 residues. V lost 4 bases to trimming and J lost 4 bases; unmatched junction nucleotides: 15. Germline V gene data show CDR1 as LGHDT and CDR2 as YNNKEL (reference sequence).

The V call is TRBV6-5, the J call TRBJ2-7, with 7 bases aligning to TRBD1. CDR1 and CDR2 from the germline V gene are MNHEY and SVGAGI. The CDR3 totals 13 residues. The J segment lost 6 bases and the V segment lost 5 bases, leaving 7 bases of the junction unmatched. The chain's CDR3 is CASSTEAGGEQYF. In DNA form, the CDR3 reads TGTGCCAGCAGTACCGAGGCAGGGGGCGAGCAGTACTTC.

The chain joins TRBV10-3 to TRBJ2-5, with 9 bases fitting TRBD2. The CDR3 has 14 residues. V trimming: 10 bases; J trimming: 1 base; junction bases outside the gene matches: 7. Germline V gene sequence: CDR1 ENHRY, CDR2 SYGVKD. CDR3 bases: TGTGCCACTCGAGCGGGGGGCTCCCAAGAGACCCAGTACTTC. Translating it yields CATRAGGSQETQYF.

This clone has a single count. The CDR3 DNA follows: TGTGCCAGCAGCCAACCTAGCGGGGGGTGGAAAGAGACCCAGTACTTC. Encoded protein: CASSQPSGGWKETQYF. V is TRBV3-1 (or the pseudogene TRBV3-2) and J is TRBJ2-5, with 11 bases identical to TRBD2. Germline V gene lookup returns CDR1 LGHDT and CDR2 YNNKEL (reference sequence). This CDR3 is 16 amino acids long. After removal of 2 bases from V and 3 bases from J, the junction contained 5 bases not matched to a gene.

The chain uses TRBV5-1 and TRBJ1-2; D remains ambiguous. Trimming cost V 5 bases and J 1 base, with 12 bases left between them. CDR3 length: 14 amino acids. In germline, CDR1 is SGHRS, CDR2 YFSETQ. The CDR3 is CASSWASLNYGYTF. CDR3 nucleotides: TGCGCCAGCAGTTGGGCGAGCCTTAACTATGGCTACACCTTC.

The chain joins TRBV3-1 (or the pseudogene TRBV3-2) to TRBJ2-3; D not certain. V was trimmed by 5 bases and J by 0 bases, leaving 6 bases between them. Germline V gene data show CDR1 as LGHDT and CDR2 as YNNKEL (reference sequence). The CDR3 totals 13 residues. The CDR3 here is CASSGPSTDTQYF. In DNA form, the CDR3 reads TGTGCCAGCAGCGGGCCTAGCACAGATACGCAGTATTTT.

The rearrangement joins TRBV4-1 to TRBJ1-3; D gene uncertain. This CDR3 contains 17 residues. Trimming took 0 bases from V and 0 from J, leaving 12 bases between them. CDR1 MGHRA and CDR2 YSYEKL come from the germline V gene. CDR3 region: CASSQDLNTNSGNTIYF. Written as DNA, the CDR3 is TGCGCCAGCAGCCAAGATTTAAACACAAACTCTGGAAACACCATATATTTT.

The rearrangement joins TRBV27 to TRBJ2-7, with 7 bases lining up with TRBD1. J gave up 0 bases and V 4 bases, and 3 bases lay outside the gene matches. Per the germline V gene, CDR1 is MNHEY and CDR2 is SMNVEV (reference sequence). The CDR3 is made up of 14 amino acids. CDR3 bases: TGTGCCAGCAGTTCGGCAGGGGGCTCCTACGAGCAGTACTTC. Translating it yields CASSSAGGSYEQYF.

V gene TRBV28 combines with J gene TRBJ1-4; 7 bases agree with TRBD1. Germline V gives CDR1 MDHEN, CDR2 SYDVKM. There are 14 residues in the CDR3. The V segment lost 5 bases and the J segment 11 bases; nucleotides outside the gene matches: 11. The CDR3 coding sequence is TGTGCCAGCAGTCCCATTCGGACAGGTTTTAAACTGTTTTTT. This translates into CASSPIRTGFKLFF. The entire variable domain, with the rest obtained from reference TRBV28 and TRBJ1-4, is as follows: DVKVTQSSRYLVKRTGEKVFLECVQDMDHENMFWYRQDPGLGLRLIYFSYDVKMKEKGDIPEGYSVSREKKERFSLILESASTNQTSMYLCASSPIRTGFKLFFGSGTQLSVL.

V and J are TRBV3-1 (or the pseudogene TRBV3-2) and TRBJ2-2; a weak D match, TRBD1 (6 bases). There are 17 residues in the CDR3. Germline CDR1 and CDR2: LGHDT and YNNKEL (reference sequence). With 0 bases removed from V and 1 base from J, the gap between germline ends came to 12 bases. Here the CDR3 DNA reads TGTGCCAGCAGCCAAGAGGGGGCCACACAGAACACCGGGGAGCTGTTTTTT. Protein sequence: CASSQEGATQNTGELFF.

This clone was seen ten or more times. The chain joins TRBV5-1 to TRBJ2-7; D possibly corresponds to TRBD2 (6 bases). V lost 5 bases and J lost 7, with 13 bases in between. This CDR3 is 12 amino acids long. CDR1 and CDR2 from the germline V gene are SGHRS and YFSETQ. CDR3 in amino acids: CASRRGFWEQYF. CDR3 DNA sequence: TGCGCCAGCAGGCGGGGATTTTGGGAGCAGTACTTC.

This clone was picked up one time. The chain uses TRBV4-3 and TRBJ1-1, with D hard to call. This CDR3 is built from 17 residues. Trimming left V 0 bases short and J 7 bases short, with 21 bases between. CDR1 LGHNA and CDR2 YSLEER come from the germline V gene. CDR3 bases: TGCGCCAGCAGCCAAGATCTCGGGGAATGGACGGTTGGTGAAGCTTTCTTT. This codes for CASSQDLGEWTVGEAFF.

The genes are TRBV15 and TRBJ1-2; TRBD1 might be the D (6 bases). V lost 1 base to trimming and J lost 5 bases, with 8 bases between them. The CDR3 loop spans 13 amino acids. The germline V gene encodes CDR1 LNHNV and CDR2 YYDKDF (reference sequence). CDR3 bases: TGTGCCACCAGCAGAGGGACAGTATATGGCTACACCTTC. Protein: CATSRGTVYGYTF.